These 14 T cell receptor beta chains originate from one sample sequenced in a study of blood T cell repertoires in COVID-19. The protocol was immunoSEQ multiplex PCR, while the TCRdb copy is restricted to in-frame clones and leaves out a portion. The sample lists about 140,000 clones, less than 80% seen once, with around 4.8% in the top ten. The sample was peripheral blood. Source of these receptors: an elderly woman with active or convalescent COVID-19.

The chain recombines TRBV27 with TRBJ1-2; D unresolved. The CDR3 is made up of 13 amino acids. V was cut by 9 bases and J by 4 bases, with 15 bases left in between. The germline V gene encodes CDR1 MNHEY and CDR2 SMNVEV (reference sequence). CDR3 coding DNA: TGTGCCAGTACCACTAGAATGGGCTATGGCTACACCTTC. It translates to CASTTRMGYGYTF.

J is TRBJ2-7 and V is TRBV18, with TRBD1 as a possible D gene (5 bases). Germline V gene sequence: CDR1 KGHSH, CDR2 LQKENI. The V gene lost 0 bases and the J gene lost 6 bases, with 18 bases spanning the gap. The CDR3 totals 16 residues. The DNA for the CDR3 is TGTGCCAGCTCACCACCGCAAAGGGGTTCTGTGGGCGAGCAGTACTTC. This encodes CASSPPQRGSVGEQYF.

The chain is built from TRBV24-1 and TRBJ2-2; perhaps TRBD1 as D (6 bases). Trimming cost V 4 bases and J 1 base, with 9 bases left between them. Germline CDR1 reads KGHDR; CDR2 reads SFDVKD. This CDR3 comprises 15 residues. The CDR3 DNA follows: TGTGCCACCAGTGACCCGGGACAGAACACCGGGGAGCTGTTTTTT. It is translated as CATSDPGQNTGELFF.

The chain is built from TRBV5-6 and TRBJ1-2; maybe TRBD1 (5 bases). V lost 0 bases to trimming and J lost 8 bases, with 8 bases between them. This CDR3 spans 12 amino acids. Per germline, CDR1 SGHDT and CDR2 YYEEEE. DNA for the CDR3: TGTGCCAGCAGCTTGGGACCAGGGGGCTACACCTTC. Its protein is CASSLGPGGYTF.

The chain is built from TRBV7-9 and TRBJ2-3; a weak D match, TRBD1 (6 bases). The CDR3 has 14 amino acids. Germline CDR1 and CDR2: SEHNR and FQNEAQ (reference sequence). Trimming removed 2 bases at V and 3 bases at J, with 9 bases between. CDR3 nucleotides: TGTGCCAGCAGCTTATTAGGGGGAACAGATACGCAGTATTTT. It yields the protein CASSLLGGTDTQYF.

CDR3 sequence: CASSPTQGAGYNEQFF. CDR3 sequence (DNA): TGTGCCAGCTCACCGACGCAGGGGGCAGGGTACAATGAGCAGTTCTTC. The chain links TRBV18 to TRBJ2-1; 8 bases are shared with TRBD1. The CDR3 length is 16 residues. Germline V CDR1 and CDR2: KGHSH, LQKENI. After removal of 3 bases from V and 4 bases from J, the junction contained 8 bases not matched to a gene.

V usage is TRBV12-3 or TRBV12-4 and J usage is TRBJ2-1, with 9 positions matching TRBD1. Germline trimming cut 5 bases from V and 10 bases from J; bases unmatched to any gene: 6. The CDR3 sequence is 13 residues long. The CDR3 DNA reads TGTGCCAGCAGTGGGGGGACAGGGTTAGAGCAGTTCTTC. Translated, it gives CASSGGTGLEQFF.

The V gene is TRBV24-1, the J gene TRBJ1-2; weak D call: TRBD1 (6 bases). The CDR3 spans 12 residues. V was trimmed by 6 bases and J by 8 bases, leaving 12 bases between them. Germline values: CDR1 KGHDR, CDR2 SFDVKD. The CDR3 loop reads CATSQGQSGYTF. In DNA, the CDR3 is TGTGCCACCAGTCAAGGACAGTCCGGCTACACCTTC.

This chain uses TRBV19 with TRBJ2-1, with 9 bases aligning to TRBD2. From germline, CDR1 is LNHDA and CDR2 SQIVND (reference sequence). V lost 3 bases to trimming and J lost 7 bases; unmatched junction nucleotides: 7. The length of the CDR3 is 15 residues. The CDR3 nucleotides read TGTGCCAGTAGTATTGGGGCGGGGGGGCAGAATGAGCAGTTCTTC. It yields the protein CASSIGAGGQNEQFF.

In DNA form, the CDR3 reads TGTGCCAGTAGCCCGGACAGGGGAGTGCAGCCCCAGCATTTT. This sequence encodes CASSPDRGVQPQHF. The chain links TRBV19 to TRBJ1-5; 9 bases are a match to TRBD1. CDR1 is LNHDA and CDR2 is SQIVND in the germline V gene (reference sequence). V dropped 6 bases and J dropped 7; count of bases not matched to a gene: 7. The CDR3 is 14 residues long.

The chain links TRBV19 to TRBJ1-2; perhaps TRBD1 as D (6 bases). The CDR3 loop spans 14 amino acids. V was pared by 6 bases and J by 4 bases, with 15 bases between. CDR1 is LNHDA and CDR2 is SQIVND in the germline V gene (reference sequence). The CDR3 coding sequence is TGTGCCAGTAGCCGACCGACAGGCACCTATGGCTACACCTTC. Translation gives CASSRPTGTYGYTF.

The rearrangement joins TRBV15 to TRBJ2-5; a weak D match, TRBD1 (6 bases). Between the trimmed V and J ends, which lost 4 bases and 5 bases, there was a span of 11 bases. This CDR3 comprises 13 residues. CDR1 is LNHNV, CDR2 YYDKDF, per germline (reference sequence). The DNA of the CDR3 is TGTGCCACCAGCATGAGGGGGTTTGAGACCCAGTACTTC. Protein: CATSMRGFETQYF.

CDR3: CASSQRRWGGQETQYF. CDR3 bases: TGTGCCAGCAGCCAAAGGCGTTGGGGGGGTCAAGAGACCCAGTACTTC. The chain uses TRBV3-1 (or the pseudogene TRBV3-2) and TRBJ2-5; TRBD2 aligns across 7 bases. The CDR3 is 16 amino acids. CDR1 and CDR2 from the germline V gene are LGHDT and YNNKEL (reference sequence). Unmatched junction bases numbered 8, after V lost 2 bases and J lost 2 bases.

This clone was seen only a few times. The gene calls are TRBV2 and TRBJ1-1, with D perhaps TRBD1 (5 bases). Trimming stripped 0 bases from V and 8 bases from J, with 19 bases between. Germline CDR1 SNHLY, CDR2 FYNNEI. The CDR3 consists of 16 residues. CDR3 loop: CASSEALTTGAREAFF. DNA of the CDR3: TGTGCCAGCAGTGAAGCGCTTACGACTGGGGCCAGGGAAGCTTTCTTT.